The 21 T cell receptor beta chains below were found in one sample sequenced in a study of T cells in Graves' hyperthyroidism and ophthalmopathy (dated by TCRdb to between 2018 and 2020). The protocol used for the library was multiplex PCR. These reads were obtained on an Illumina HiSeq 2000. TCR beta CDR3 regions were amplified from RNA transcripts. A first-round RT-PCR of the TCR CDR3 used the HTBI primer set with the Qiagen OneStep RT-PCR kit. The public reads were reprocessed in TCRdb via fastp at Q25 and MiXCR, keeping in-frame beta chains. Rows merge per CDR3 protein into single entries with the most common DNA and genes. The sample contains around 700,000 distinct CDR3 sequences, approximately 19% of them found a single time. 16% of the sample goes to the ten largest clones. The sample comprised blood. Receptor source: a woman in her 50s with Graves' hyperthyroidism that later progressed to Graves' ophthalmopathy.

V gene TRBV5-1 combines with J gene TRBJ1-1; possible D gene TRBD1, 6 bases. Trimming removed 0 bases at V and 1 base at J, with 10 bases between. The CDR3 sequence is 15 residues long. Germline lookup yields CDR1 SGHRS and CDR2 YFSETQ. CDR3 DNA sequence: TGCGCCAGCAGCTTGGAGTCGGGGGCGAACACTGAAGCTTTCTTT. Translation: CASSLESGANTEAFF. The full variable domain, rest sourced from reference TRBV5-1 and TRBJ1-1, is KAGVTQTPRYLIKTRGQQVTLSCSPISGHRSVSWYQQTPGQGLQFLFEYFSETQRNKGNFPGRFSGRQFSNSRSEMNVSTLELGDSALYLCASSLESGANTEAFFGQGTRLTVV.

This clonotype was seen at least ten times. The gene calls are TRBV5-1 and TRBJ1-2; 9 bases are a match to TRBD1. CDR3 length equals 15 residues. The trim removed 0 bases at V and 4 bases at J, leaving 4 bases unmatched. The germline gives CDR1 SGHRS, CDR2 YFSETQ. The chain's CDR3 is CASSLEQGAGYGYTF. The CDR3 DNA follows: TGCGCCAGCAGCTTGGAACAGGGGGCCGGCTATGGCTACACCTTC.

V and J are TRBV24-1 and TRBJ2-2; D uncertain. The CDR3 runs to 16 residues. Germline V gene data show CDR1 as KGHDR and CDR2 as SFDVKD. V gave up 0 bases and J gave up 0 bases, with 7 bases separating them. CDR3 amino acids: CATSDLEVTNTGELFF. CDR3 nucleotide sequence: TGTGCCACCAGTGATTTGGAGGTCACGAACACCGGGGAGCTGTTTTTT.

This clonotype appeared many times. CDR3 coding DNA: TGTGCCAGCAGCTTAGTGGCAGGGCCTCAGCCCCAGCATTTT. The encoded protein is CASSLVAGPQPQHF. The chain employs TRBV7-2 and TRBJ1-5; D is possibly TRBD1 (5 bases). The CDR3 length is 14 residues. In germline, CDR1 is SGHTA, CDR2 FQGNSA. V lost 1 base to trimming and J lost 6 bases, with 10 bases between them.

The chain links TRBV9 to TRBJ2-1, with TRBD1 matching 8 bases. The J segment lost 10 bases and the V segment lost 1 base, leaving 16 bases of the junction unmatched. CDR3 length: 17 residues. Germline CDR1 reads SGDLS; CDR2 reads YYNGEE. DNA of the CDR3: TGTGCCAGCAGCGTATCATACGTGGAAGGCCGGACAGGGGAGCAGTTCTTC. It specifies CASSVSYVEGRTGEQFF.

The rearrangement uses TRBV6-1 and TRBJ1-1, with 9 bases lining up with TRBD1. V lost 6 bases, J lost 7 bases, and 9 bases stayed unmatched. In germline, CDR1 is MNHNS, CDR2 SASEGT. The CDR3 loop spans 14 amino acids. The CDR3, as DNA: TGTGCCAGCAGACGAGGACAGGGGATTGATGAAGCTTTCTTT. It codes for CASRRGQGIDEAFF.

The sample holds a few counts of this clonotype. This rearrangement joins TRBV7-2 to TRBJ2-3; D not resolved. This CDR3 region has 11 residues. Trimming took 5 bases from V and 6 from J, leaving 6 bases between them. Germline V gene sequence: CDR1 SGHTA, CDR2 FQGNSA. Written as DNA, the CDR3 is TGTGCCAGCAGCGCCCGGGATACGCAGTATTTT. Protein sequence: CASSARDTQYF.

There are many counts of this clonotype. The chain employs TRBV7-9 and TRBJ2-5; perhaps TRBD2 as D (5 bases). CDR3 length: 16 residues. The germline V gene has CDR1 SEHNR and CDR2 FQNEAQ (reference sequence). V was pared by 1 base and J by 5 bases, with 17 bases between. The CDR3 region is CASSLGGSLNGETQYF. As DNA, the CDR3 is TGTGCCAGCAGCTTAGGAGGGAGCCTTAACGGCGAGACCCAGTACTTC. The variable domain in full, completed from reference TRBV7-9 and TRBJ2-5, reads DTGVSQNPRHKITKRGQNVTFRCDPISEHNRLYWYRQTLGQGPEFLTYFQNEAQLEKSRLLSDRFSAERPKGSFSTLEIQRTEQGDSAMYLCASSLGGSLNGETQYFGPGTRLLVL.

This clonotype was observed a few times. V is TRBV6-2 or TRBV6-3 and J is TRBJ2-4; the D call may be TRBD1 or TRBD2 (5 bases each). The length of the CDR3 is 18 residues. The germline V gene encodes CDR1 MNHEY and CDR2 SVGEGT. The V end lost 0 bases, the J end lost 0 bases, and 15 bases lay between the germline ends. In DNA form, the CDR3 reads TGTGCCAGCAGTTACTCTTTTGAGTGGGGGTTAGCCAAAAACATTCAGTACTTC. This encodes CASSYSFEWGLAKNIQYF.

This clonotype was observed many times. The CDR3 reads CSAMLTGWNEQYF. The CDR3 bases are TGCAGTGCTATGCTGACAGGGTGGAACGAGCAGTACTTC. This rearrangement joins TRBV20-1 to TRBJ2-7; 7 bases agree with TRBD1. The CDR3 extends over 13 amino acids. The ends lost 4 bases at V and 5 bases at J; junction bases unmatched: 8. Germline V CDR1 and CDR2: DFQATT, SNEGSKA (reference sequence).

This clonotype came up a few times. The chain has TRBV27 and TRBJ1-1, with TRBD1 matching over 11 bases. The V and J ends lost 6 bases and 6 bases, in that order; junction bases with no gene match: 6. This CDR3 region has 14 residues. CDR1 is MNHEY, CDR2 SMNVEV, per germline (reference sequence). In DNA form, the CDR3 reads TGTGCCAGCAGGCCCGGACAGGGGGCTGCTGAAGCTTTCTTT. It is translated as CASRPGQGAAEAFF.

A few counts support this clonotype. The chain uses TRBV6-2 or TRBV6-3 and TRBJ1-1; 10 nucleotides line up with TRBD1. This CDR3 spans 15 amino acids. Germline V lookup: CDR1 MNHEY, CDR2 SVGEGT. Trimming removed 2 bases from V and 3 bases from J; junction bases left unmatched: 3. CDR3 nucleotide sequence: TGTGCCAGCAGTTACGTGGACAGGGGGGACACTGAAGCTTTCTTT. Its protein is CASSYVDRGDTEAFF.

This clonotype was seen repeatedly, ten times or more. This chain connects TRBV18 to TRBJ2-3, with D possibly being TRBD2 (5 bases). The germline V gene encodes CDR1 KGHSH and CDR2 LQKENI. The CDR3 consists of 15 residues. V was pared by 2 bases and J by 2 bases, with 11 bases between. CDR3 in amino acids: CASSPSASPTDTQYF. The CDR3 coding sequence is TGTGCCAGCTCACCATCGGCTAGCCCCACAGATACGCAGTATTTT.

Written as DNA, the CDR3 is TGTGCCAGCAGCCACCAACAGGGATTCGGCAATCAGCCCCAGCATTTT. Encoded protein: CASSHQQGFGNQPQHF. The chain has TRBV27 and TRBJ1-5; a possible D gene is TRBD1 (6 bases). The V gene's germline CDR1 is MNHEY and CDR2 SMNVEV (reference sequence). V was cut by 6 bases and J by 2 bases, with 17 bases left in between. The CDR3 sequence is 16 residues long.

This clonotype was counted many times. The chain has TRBV12-3 or TRBV12-4 and TRBJ1-1; 8 bases fit TRBD1. The length of the CDR3 is 15 residues. V dropped 5 bases and J dropped 12; count of bases not matched to a gene: 17. The CDR3 DNA sequence: TGTGCCAGCAGTCACGAGACAGGGGTCCTTCGCGGGACTTTCTTT. Residues: CASSHETGVLRGTFF.

This clonotype was recorded at least ten times. V usage is TRBV20-1 and J usage is TRBJ2-1, with 7 bases identical to TRBD2. The CDR3 has 13 residues. The germline V gene encodes CDR1 DFQATT and CDR2 SNEGSKA (reference sequence). Unmatched junction bases numbered 9, after V lost 0 bases and J lost 13 bases. The CDR3 region has the DNA TGCAGTGCTAGAGACGGACTAGTCCCAACCCAGTTCTTC. Translating it yields CSARDGLVPTQFF.

The V and J genes are TRBV5-6 and TRBJ2-3; D call uncertain. Germline lookup yields CDR1 SGHDT and CDR2 YYEEEE. Trimming took 2 bases from V and 3 from J, leaving 10 bases between them. CDR3 length: 14 amino acids. Here the CDR3 reads CASSFDVGTDTQYF. The CDR3 DNA reads TGTGCCAGCAGCTTTGACGTAGGGACAGATACGCAGTATTTT. Full variable domain (remainder filled in from reference TRBV5-6 and TRBJ2-3): DAGVTQSPTHLIKTRGQQVTLRCSPKSGHDTVSWYQQALGQGPQFIFQYYEEEERQRGNFPDRFSGHQFPNYSSELNVNALLLGDSALYLCASSFDVGTDTQYFGPGTRLTVL.

This clonotype was observed a single time. The chain is built from TRBV2 and TRBJ2-5, with D uncertain. The CDR3 has 15 amino acids. V was cut by 2 bases and J by 2 bases, with 12 bases left in between. The germline CDR1 and CDR2 sequences are SNHLY and FYNNEI. The CDR3 here is CASSETRNGQETQYF. The CDR3 DNA follows: TGTGCCAGCAGTGAAACCAGGAACGGGCAAGAGACCCAGTACTTC. Variable domain in full (rest from reference TRBV2 and TRBJ2-5): EPEVTQTPSHQVTQMGQEVILRCVPISNHLYFYWYRQILGQKVEFLVSFYNNEISEKSEIFDDQFSVERPDGSNFTLKIRSTKLEDSAMYFCASSETRNGQETQYFGPGTRLLVL.

This clonotype occurred many times. This sequence joins TRBV3-1 and TRBJ1-3; TRBD1 is a possible D gene (5 bases). The CDR3 spans 15 residues. From germline, CDR1 is LGHDT and CDR2 YNNKEL (reference sequence). V was pared by 2 bases and J by 4 bases, with 12 bases between. The CDR3 sequence is CASSQRRGRGNTIYF. The CDR3 region has the DNA TGTGCCAGCAGCCAACGAAGGGGTAGAGGAAACACCATATATTTT.

This clonotype was picked up many times. The chain is built from TRBV6-1 and TRBJ2-1; the D is unclear. There are 15 residues in the CDR3. Germline CDR1 MNHNS, CDR2 SASEGT. V was trimmed by 5 bases and J by 6 bases, leaving 17 bases between them. CDR3 DNA sequence: TGTGCCAGCAGTTTTTCATCCGCGGTGACCAATGAGCAGTTCTTC. It translates to CASSFSSAVTNEQFF.

This clonotype was counted a few times. CDR3 amino acids: CSARTRDIMVGNIQYF. The CDR3 DNA reads TGCAGTGCTAGAACCCGGGACATCATGGTGGGGAACATTCAGTACTTC. The J gene is TRBJ2-4, the V gene TRBV20-1; D perhaps matches TRBD1 (6 bases). This CDR3 comprises 16 residues. The V end lost 2 bases, the J end lost 7 bases, and 21 bases lay between the germline ends. Germline loops: CDR1 DFQATT, CDR2 SNEGSKA (reference sequence).